This entry is about one T cell receptor beta chain. The entry originates in a study of blood T cell repertoires in COVID-19. Overall study: PBMCs, B-cell-depleted T cells, or T cells provided the cDNA or gDNA that made up the material.

Clones were sequenced by immunoSEQ multiplex PCR, and TCRdb holds only the in-frame ones, with some missing. This table holds 40,000 to 65,000 clones, 78% found once. Sequenced sample: peripheral blood. This receptor was taken from a human donor with active or convalescent COVID-19. The donor label of this sample is uncertain.

The CDR3 is CASSLQAYEQYF. The CDR3, as DNA: TGTGCCAGCAGCTTACAGGCCTACGAGCAGTACTTC. The chain combines TRBV7-9 with TRBJ2-7; D is ambiguous. V lost 2 bases and J lost 2, with 4 bases in between. This CDR3 region has 12 residues. The germline CDR1 and CDR2 sequences are SEHNR and FQNEAQ (reference sequence).